This TCR beta chain came from a study of shared clonotypes between healthy human individuals. Profiled with immunoSEQ multiplex PCR; TCRdb holds only in-frame clones, not every one. The table lists under 1 million clones, roughly 92% of them singletons. For this clone: Its antigen is still unknown.

The germline V gene encodes CDR1 SGHVS and CDR2 FQNEAQ. Trimming at V came to 2 bases and at J to 4 bases, leaving 4 bases not matched to a gene. The CDR3 has 15 residues. The naive CD8 fraction comprised CD45RO-negative cells positively selected for CCR7 and excluded terminally differentiated effector memory CD45RA+ cells. General study results and limits: Blood was the sole source, and tissue repertoires probably differ. Clonotype sharing among donors, it was expected, would be affected by sequencing depth. Naive CD4 clonotypes were shared across a handful of donors at around 5.4%.

The sequenced sample consisted of naive CD8+ T cells sorted from blood. V gene TRBV7-8 combines with J gene TRBJ1-5, with 8 bases identical to TRBD1. The TCR sequence derives from a man aged 25 to 40 in good health. The chain's CDR3 is CASSLSGQDNQPQHF. Written as DNA, the CDR3 is TGTGCCAGCAGCTTATCGGGACAGGATAATCAGCCCCAGCATTTT.